The 21 T cell receptor beta chains below come from one sample, sequenced in a study of CD4 and CD8 cells across lung adenocarcinoma regions (dated by TCRdb to 2017 to 2018). The protocol used for the library was PCR. Instrument on record: HiSeq X Ten. TCRdb took the public reads, trimmed them with fastp at Q25, ran MiXCR for clone calling and kept in-frame beta chains. Entries are consolidated by CDR3 protein sequence, retaining the most common genes and DNA. For this sample there are 6,000 to 8,000 distinct CDR3 sequences; 56% appear just once. The ten largest clones take up over 20% of the sample. Source material: CD4+ T cells from the center of a lung tumor. The label giving this sample's cell subset or site can be read as: tumor center region. The source of these receptors is a female donor with lung adenocarcinoma. The CD4 and CD8 labels of this study may be unreliable.

This clonotype was seen more than once but under ten times. The CDR3 coding sequence is TGTGCCAGCAATCCCGGGACAGGGGTTCACAATGAGCAGTTCTTC. It yields the protein CASNPGTGVHNEQFF. The genes are TRBV27 and TRBJ2-1, with 10 positions matching TRBD1. Germline V gene lookup returns CDR1 MNHEY and CDR2 SMNVEV (reference sequence). V shed 7 bases and J 5 bases; nucleotides not matched to a gene: 8. This CDR3 is 15 amino acids long.

About this clonotype itself: At one boundary the junction diverges from the germline segment, which might be a read error. The chain combines TRBV6-1 with TRBJ2-7; D gene uncertain. The germline CDR1 and CDR2 sequences are MNHNS and SASEGT. The CDR3 totals 14 residues. The CDR3 coding sequence is TGTGCCGGCAGTGAAGCTAACAGCGCCTACGAGCAGTACTTC. This translates into CAGSEANSAYEQYF.

This clonotype has just a few counts. V is TRBV14 and J is TRBJ1-1; D remains unclear. Germline V gene lookup returns CDR1 SGHDN and CDR2 FVKESK. Trimming took off 5 bases at V and 5 bases at J, with 9 bases between the two ends. The length of the CDR3 is 12 residues. The CDR3 region is CASSKRVTEAFF. CDR3 nucleotide sequence: TGTGCCAGCAGCAAAAGGGTTACTGAAGCTTTCTTT.

The chain recombines TRBV11-2 with TRBJ2-5; TRBD2 might be the D (5 bases). The J call is in doubt because the DNA end fits TRBJ2-7 better. The CDR3 is 11 amino acids. The germline CDR1 and CDR2 sequences are SGHAT and FQNNGV. This chain's CDR3 is CASSQTSEQYF. The DNA for the CDR3 is TGTGCCAGCAGCCAAACTAGCGAGCAGTACTTC.

This clonotype rates as medium-sized. The V call is TRBV6-1, the J call TRBJ2-5; tentatively, D is TRBD1 (6 bases). CDR3 length: 13 residues. Trimming removed 8 bases from V and 11 bases from J, with 21 bases in between. Germline V gene lookup returns CDR1 MNHNS and CDR2 SASEGT. The CDR3 nucleotides read TGTGCCAGCTTAACAGGGCCCCTCGGGGAGCAGTACTTC. It yields the protein CASLTGPLGEQYF.

This chain joins TRBV27 and TRBJ2-3, with D perhaps TRBD1 (6 bases). The CDR3 consists of 16 residues. Germline V gene sequence: CDR1 MNHEY, CDR2 SMNVEV (reference sequence). Trimming cost V 6 bases and J 12 bases, with 28 bases left between them. The DNA of the CDR3 is TGTGCCAGCAGGGGGCGAGGAGCCGGGGACAAAGAGACCCAGTATTTT. Its translation: CASRGRGAGDKETQYF.

The V gene is TRBV7-2, the J gene TRBJ1-1; no clear D. The CDR3 covers 13 residues. Trimming removed 5 bases from V and 10 bases from J, with 17 bases in between. The germline V gene has CDR1 SGHTA and CDR2 FQGNSA. The CDR3 protein is CASSLFANSGAFF. As DNA, the CDR3 is TGTGCCAGCAGCCTTTTTGCGAACTCTGGAGCTTTCTTT.

CDR3 sequence: CASSYGGLGAGVWDPDTQYF. In DNA, the CDR3 is TGTGCCAGCAGTTACGGGGGGCTGGGGGCCGGGGTGTGGGACCCAGATACGCAGTACTTC. V and J are TRBV6-5 and TRBJ2-3, with D possibly being TRBD1 or TRBD2 (6 bases each). The DNA end favors TRBJ2-7, so the J call may be wrong. This CDR3 region has 20 residues. In germline, CDR1 is MNHEY, CDR2 SVGAGI.

Only a few counts were recorded for this clonotype. CDR3 DNA: TGTGCCAGCAGCTTAGTTGTGGGCAAGTACGAGCAGTACTTC. It yields the protein CASSLVVGKYEQYF. The J gene is TRBJ2-4, the V gene TRBV7-2; D remains unclear. The DNA end lines up better with TRBJ2-7; the J call may be wrong. Germline lookup yields CDR1 SGHTA and CDR2 FQGNSA. This CDR3 region has 14 residues.

V and J are TRBV14 and TRBJ2-4; TRBD2 is a possible D gene (6 bases). The CDR3 is made up of 15 amino acids. Per germline, CDR1 SGHDN and CDR2 FVKESK. Between the trimmed V and J ends, which lost 8 bases and 13 bases, there was a span of 27 bases. CDR3: CASGRVWGGKDTQYF. CDR3 nucleotide sequence: TGTGCCAGCGGCCGGGTGTGGGGAGGCAAAGATACGCAGTACTTC.

The chain joins TRBV27 to TRBJ2-4, with a possible D match to TRBD2 (6 bases). V dropped 7 bases and J dropped 16 bases, with 29 bases sitting between them. Per germline, CDR1 MNHEY and CDR2 SMNVEV (reference sequence). CDR3 size: 15 residues. CDR3 bases: TGTGCCAGCACCAACCTCGGCGGGGAACGAGACACTCAATACTTC. Translation gives CASTNLGGERDTQYF.

Judged by abundance, this clonotype is medium-sized. V gene TRBV4-1 combines with J gene TRBJ2-1; possible D gene TRBD2, 5 bases. The DNA end is more similar to TRBJ2-7, so the J call may be wrong. Germline-derived CDR1 and CDR2 are MGHRA and YSYEKL. The CDR3 contains 15 residues. The CDR3 here is CASSQAPGDYYEQYF. The CDR3 DNA follows: TGCGCCAGCAGCCAAGCGCCGGGCGACTACTACGAGCAGTACTTC.

This clonotype was counted a few times. The chain couples TRBV27 to TRBJ1-2; TRBD1 is a possible D gene (6 bases). Trimming took 2 bases from V and 6 from J, leaving 10 bases between them. In germline, CDR1 is MNHEY, CDR2 SMNVEV (reference sequence). The CDR3 totals 13 residues. The CDR3 reads CASSLQGRNGYTF. CDR3 nucleotides: TGTGCCAGCAGTTTACAGGGGCGGAATGGCTACACCTTC.

CDR3 nucleotide sequence: TGTGCCATCAGTGCTACCAATGAGCAGTTCTTC. It specifies CAISATNEQFF. This chain joins TRBV10-3 and TRBJ2-5; D is undetermined. The assigned J gene may be wrong: the sequence end matches TRBJ2-1 better. CDR1 and CDR2 from the germline V gene are ENHRY and SYGVKD. The CDR3 is 11 residues long.

For this clonotype: Sequence at one end of the junction differs from germline and may be a read error. The chain employs TRBV12-3 or TRBV12-4 and TRBJ2-1; possibly TRBD2 for D (5 bases). This CDR3 is 12 amino acids long. The CDR3 loop reads CASSYSGSEKFF. The CDR3 coding sequence is TGTGCCAGCAGTTACTCTGGGAGTGAGAAGTTCTTC.

The V call is TRBV6-2 or TRBV6-3, the J call TRBJ2-7, with 11 positions matching TRBD2. After removal of 6 bases from V and 0 bases from J, the junction contained 4 bases not matched to a gene. CDR3 length equals 15 residues. Germline V CDR1 and CDR2: MNHEY, SVGEGT. This CDR3 is CASSRGLAASYEQYF. In DNA, the CDR3 is TGTGCCAGCAGCCGGGGACTAGCGGCCTCCTACGAGCAGTACTTC.

This clonotype was seen a few times. The chain has TRBV3-1 and TRBJ1-1; perhaps TRBD1 as D (6 bases). The germline V gene encodes CDR1 LGHDT and CDR2 YNNKEL (reference sequence). The CDR3 runs to 13 residues. V was pared by 11 bases and J by 3 bases, with 16 bases between. The CDR3 DNA reads TGTGCCTCTGGGGGCCGGGGGGACACTGAAGCTTTCTTT. Translated: CASGGRGDTEAFF.

The rearrangement links TRBV27 to TRBJ2-4; D may be TRBD2 (6 bases). This CDR3 is 15 amino acids long. Germline V CDR1 and CDR2: MNHEY, SMNVEV (reference sequence). Between the trimmed V and J ends, which lost 7 bases and 8 bases, there was a span of 21 bases. This CDR3 reads CASTNLGGDEDIQYF. CDR3 DNA: TGTGCCAGCACCAACCTCGGCGGGGACGAAGACATTCAGTACTTC.

The rearrangement links TRBV6-1 to TRBJ2-1; 10 positions match TRBD2. Germline CDR1 MNHNS, CDR2 SASEGT. V trimming: 7 bases; J trimming: 12 bases; junction bases outside the gene matches: 6. This CDR3 comprises 12 residues. The CDR3, as DNA: TGTGCCAGCACCAAGCGGGAGGGCGGGCAGTTCTTC. This encodes CASTKREGGQFF.

The CDR3 nucleotides are TGTGCCAGCAGTTTTTGGGACAGACAACCAGATACGCAGTATTTT. Translated, it gives CASSFWDRQPDTQYF. The V and J genes are TRBV27 and TRBJ2-3, with TRBD1 identical over 7 bases. V shed 3 bases, J shed 4 bases, and the junction held 7 bases outside the gene matches. Per germline, CDR1 MNHEY and CDR2 SMNVEV (reference sequence). This CDR3 is built from 15 residues.

This clonotype was seen only once. This chain connects TRBV7-9 to TRBJ2-4; the D is unclear. V was clipped by 6 bases and J by 4 bases, with 19 bases between them. Germline V gene sequence: CDR1 SEHNR, CDR2 FQNEAQ (reference sequence). The CDR3 has 16 residues. CDR3: CASRLTPVRGKNIQYF. The DNA for the CDR3 is TGTGCCAGCAGACTTACGCCTGTACGAGGAAAAAACATTCAGTACTTC.